This T cell receptor beta chain comes out of a study of T cell changes during pregnancy in multiple sclerosis. The data were produced by immunoSEQ multiplex PCR, yet TCRdb's version contains in-frame clones alone and is incomplete. The table shows approximately 48,000 clones, with roughly nine tenths occurring only once. There are 15 residues in the CDR3. J was trimmed by 6 bases and V by 5 bases; bases with no gene match: 7. CDR1 is PRHDT, CDR2 FYEKMQ, per germline (reference sequence). The TCR was taken from a female donor with multiple sclerosis, enrolled in a pregnancy study. Source: CD8+ T cells from peripheral blood mononuclear cells, taken before pregnancy. The chain is built from TRBV13 and TRBJ2-1; TRBD2 aligns across 10 bases. The CDR3 region is CASSPSGGAINEQFF. CDR3 nucleotides: TGTGCCAGCAGCCCCAGCGGGGGGGCCATCAATGAGCAGTTCTTC.